Below, 32 T cell receptor beta chains from the same sample are listed, as sequenced in a study of shared clonotypes between healthy human individuals. Here immunoSEQ multiplex PCR was the method, and the copy in TCRdb shows in-frame clones only, minus some. The sample has 450,000 to 500,000 clones; around four fifths are singletons. The sequencing sample was made of PBMCs. Source of these receptors: a woman aged 40-49 years in good health. Some clones in this sample may be carry-over from other donors' samples.

This clone was recorded a few times. The rearrangement links TRBV19 to TRBJ1-5; D is unclear. The CDR3 has 15 residues. The germline V gene encodes CDR1 LNHDA and CDR2 SQIVND (reference sequence). Trimming pared 5 bases from V and 11 bases from J, leaving 22 bases between. CDR3 in amino acids: CASSVSGRRNLAQHF. CDR3 nucleotide sequence: TGTGCCAGTAGTGTATCCGGGCGTCGGAATCTTGCCCAGCATTTT.

The chain links TRBV5-1 to TRBJ1-1, with D possibly being TRBD1 (6 bases). V was cut by 1 base and J by 0 bases, with 13 bases left in between. The CDR3 consists of 16 residues. Germline assignment: CDR1 SGHRS and CDR2 YFSETQ. CDR3 nucleotides: TGCGCCAGCAGCTTGTCGTCAGGGGAAGTGAACACTGAAGCTTTCTTT. It codes for CASSLSSGEVNTEAFF.

The V call is TRBV5-1, the J call TRBJ2-5; 9 bases line up with TRBD2. The germline V gene has CDR1 SGHRS and CDR2 YFSETQ. Trimming at V came to 4 bases and at J to 4 bases, leaving 8 bases not matched to a gene. This CDR3 region has 15 residues. The CDR3 region has the DNA TGCGCCAGCAGCCCAACCCCGGGACTAGCAGAGACCCAGTACTTC. It yields the protein CASSPTPGLAETQYF.

This clone was seen more than once but under ten times. V is TRBV9 and J is TRBJ2-6; D call uncertain. This CDR3 spans 15 amino acids. Germline V gene data show CDR1 as SGDLS and CDR2 as YYNGEE. Trimming left V 4 bases short and J 0 bases short, with 8 bases between. CDR3 region: CASSTRSSGANVLTF. In DNA form, the CDR3 reads TGTGCCAGCAGCACCCGGAGCTCTGGGGCCAACGTCCTGACTTTC.

The chain recombines TRBV27 with TRBJ2-7; 10 bases match TRBD2. Germline V gene data show CDR1 as MNHEY and CDR2 as SMNVEV (reference sequence). This CDR3 region has 15 residues. The trim removed 5 bases at V and 4 bases at J, leaving 8 bases unmatched. CDR3 DNA: TGTGCCAGCAGTCCGTCACTAGCGGGATTTTACGAGCAGTACTTC. This sequence encodes CASSPSLAGFYEQYF.

V and J are TRBV30 and TRBJ2-2; 8 positions match TRBD2. V gave up 5 bases and J gave up 3 bases; unmatched junction bases: 5. This CDR3 comprises 14 residues. Germline V lookup: CDR1 GTSNPN, CDR2 SVGIG (reference sequence). CDR3 sequence reads: CAWLGLDYTGELFF. DNA of the CDR3: TGTGCCTGGTTGGGACTAGATTACACCGGGGAGCTGTTTTTT.

This clone has only one observation. The chain joins TRBV7-3 to TRBJ2-3; D may be TRBD2 (6 bases). Trimming cost V 5 bases and J 1 base, with 16 bases left between them. Germline CDR1 and CDR2: SGHTA and FQGTGA. This CDR3 contains 16 residues. The CDR3 here is CASSKDLASGTDTQYF. The CDR3 DNA is TGTGCCAGCAGCAAAGACCTAGCGAGCGGCACAGATACGCAGTATTTT.

The CDR3 DNA reads TGTGCCATCAGTAAGGACCGAGCCTACGAGCAGTACTTC. This translates into CAISKDRAYEQYF. This sequence joins TRBV10-3 and TRBJ2-7; the D is unclear. CDR1 and CDR2 from the germline V gene are ENHRY and SYGVKD. The CDR3 sequence is 13 residues long. V lost 5 bases and J 2 bases, leaving 10 bases between the germline ends.

The chain joins TRBV7-2 to TRBJ2-1; the match to TRBD1 covers 7 bases. This CDR3 spans 15 amino acids. Trimming at V came to 6 bases and at J to 1 base, leaving 6 bases not matched to a gene. Germline lookup yields CDR1 SGHTA and CDR2 FQGNSA. CDR3 residues: CASRETGTSYNEQFF. DNA of the CDR3: TGTGCCAGCAGGGAGACAGGGACGTCCTACAATGAGCAGTTCTTC.

The sample holds many counts of this clone. The V call is TRBV7-8, the J call TRBJ2-1; 8 nucleotides match TRBD2. V dropped 7 bases and J dropped 2; count of bases not matched to a gene: 7. Germline V CDR1 and CDR2: SGHVS, FQNEAQ. CDR3 length: 15 residues. In DNA, the CDR3 is TGTGCCAGCACGGGAGGGCCTGGCGCCTACAATGAGCAGTTCTTC. Amino acid sequence: CASTGGPGAYNEQFF.

The J gene is TRBJ2-4, the V gene TRBV6-6; 7 nucleotides align to TRBD1. This CDR3 has 15 residues. Germline CDR1 is MNHNY and CDR2 is SVGAGI (reference sequence). V dropped 5 bases and J dropped 12; count of bases not matched to a gene: 16. Written as DNA, the CDR3 is TGTGCCAGCAGTGTCACCCTGGCGCAGGGGGTACCTCAGTACTTC. This encodes CASSVTLAQGVPQYF.

Note on this clone: Germline and junction disagree at one end, which may indicate a read error. This sample includes further DNA sequences coding for the same CDR3. The gene calls are TRBV30 and TRBJ2-2; D is perhaps TRBD2 (6 bases). CDR1 GTSNPN and CDR2 SVGIG come from the germline V gene (reference sequence). The CDR3 extends over 13 amino acids. The CDR3 reads CAWRAGHTGELFF. CDR3 sequence (DNA): TGCGCCTGGAGGGCAGGGCACACCGGGGAGCTGTTTTTT.

A remark on this clone: Since a much larger clone is just one base distant, this may be a read error. The chain is built from TRBV30 and TRBJ1-5; D is uncertain. The germline gives CDR1 GTSNPN, CDR2 SVGIG (reference sequence). The CDR3 runs 13 residues. The CDR3 DNA reads TGTGCCTGGGGTGTACGGGTCAATCAGCCCCAGCATTTT. It codes for CAWGVRVNQPQHF.

The V gene is TRBV29-1, the J gene TRBJ2-7; D is perhaps TRBD2 (5 bases). CDR3 length equals 14 residues. V was trimmed by 5 bases and J by 0 bases, leaving 14 bases between them. Germline assignment: CDR1 SQVTM and CDR2 ANQGSEA. The CDR3 loop is CSVNPHGISYEQYF. The CDR3 coding sequence is TGCAGCGTTAACCCCCACGGGATCTCCTACGAGCAGTACTTC.

Ten or more counts support this clone. The chain recombines TRBV19 with TRBJ1-1; TRBD1 is a possible D gene (5 bases). The germline V gene encodes CDR1 LNHDA and CDR2 SQIVND (reference sequence). There are 15 residues in the CDR3. V gave up 3 bases and J gave up 0 bases, with 11 bases separating them. The CDR3 DNA sequence: TGTGCCAGTAGTATTTCGGGCAGGGTGAACACTGAAGCTTTCTTT. Residues: CASSISGRVNTEAFF.

This clone was seen more than once but under ten times. This chain uses TRBV7-9 with TRBJ2-3; D possibly corresponds to TRBD2 (5 bases). The CDR3 loop spans 16 amino acids. The germline V and J ends were trimmed by 5 bases and 0 bases, with 15 bases remaining between them. Germline-derived CDR1 and CDR2 are SEHNR and FQNEAQ (reference sequence). The CDR3 loop reads CASSPAGYPSTDTQYF. The CDR3 DNA is TGTGCCAGCAGCCCGGCGGGCTATCCTAGCACAGATACGCAGTATTTT.

The chain couples TRBV29-1 to TRBJ2-7, with D perhaps TRBD1 (6 bases). This CDR3 has 14 amino acids. Trimming took 7 bases from V and 6 from J, leaving 22 bases between them. Germline assignment: CDR1 SQVTM and CDR2 ANQGSEA. In nucleotides, the CDR3 is TGCAGCGCGCGGGTGGGGACATACATACGCGAGCAGTACTTC. Residues: CSARVGTYIREQYF.

This chain uses TRBV11-3 with TRBJ2-5, with TRBD1 matching over 7 bases. J gave up 5 bases and V 5 bases, and 8 bases lay outside the gene matches. CDR1 SGHNT and CDR2 YENEEA come from the germline V gene. The length of the CDR3 is 14 residues. The CDR3 here is CASSPDRAGETQYF. The CDR3 nucleotides are TGTGCCAGCAGCCCCGACAGGGCCGGGGAGACCCAGTACTTC.

This clone was counted between two and nine times. DNA for the CDR3: TGCGCCAGCAGTGAGTCCCGGACTAGCGGGAGTTTTGAGCAGTTCTTC. Protein product: CASSESRTSGSFEQFF. The chain couples TRBV10-1 to TRBJ2-1; 13 bases agree with TRBD2. CDR1 is WNHNN, CDR2 SYGVQD, per germline (reference sequence). CDR3 length equals 16 residues. V was clipped by 0 bases and J by 9 bases; unmatched bases: 5.

This chain uses TRBV1 with TRBJ2-2; the table's D gene call, TRBD2, was not cross checked with the DNA. TRBV1 is a documented pseudogene. There are 16 residues in the CDR3. The CDR3 sequence is CTSSHPSGSCTGELFF. The DNA for the CDR3 is TGCACCAGCAGCCATCCTAGCGGGAGTTGCACCGGGGAGCTGTTTTTT.

The V gene is TRBV30, the J gene TRBJ2-5, with 9 bases identical to TRBD1. The DNA matches TRBJ2-7 better at its end, which makes the J call doubtful. Germline CDR1 GTSNPN, CDR2 SVGIG (reference sequence). The length of the CDR3 is 14 residues. CDR3 DNA sequence: TGTGCCTGGAAGCGACGGGACAGGGTCTACGAGCAGTACTTC. Protein product: CAWKRRDRVYEQYF.

The rearrangement joins TRBV7-9 to TRBJ2-7; possibly TRBD2 for D (6 bases). This CDR3 has 15 residues. The germline CDR1 and CDR2 sequences are SEHNR and FQNEAQ (reference sequence). The ends were cut back, 2 bases at V and 3 bases at J, with 14 bases in the middle. DNA of the CDR3: TGTGCCAGCAGCTTAAGTCAGGGAGGAAGCTACGAGCAGTACTTC. Encoded protein: CASSLSQGGSYEQYF.

This chain's CDR3 is CANLSAQYF. In DNA form, the CDR3 reads TGTGCCAACCTAAGCGCGCAGTACTTC. The rearrangement joins TRBV30 to TRBJ2-7; D is ambiguous. This CDR3 contains 9 residues. The V end was cut by 8 bases, the J end by 9 bases, with 11 bases between. Germline V gene sequence: CDR1 GTSNPN, CDR2 SVGIG (reference sequence). The full variable domain, rest sourced from reference TRBV30 and TRBJ2-7, is SQTIHQWPATLVQPVGSPLSLECTVEGTSNPNLYWYRQAAGRGLQLLFYSVGIGQISSEVPQNLSASRPQDRQFILSSKKLLLSDSGFYLCANLSAQYFGPGTRLTVT.

The chain combines TRBV27 with TRBJ2-7, with D possibly being TRBD1 (6 bases). This CDR3 has 15 amino acids. The germline V gene has CDR1 MNHEY and CDR2 SMNVEV (reference sequence). V was trimmed by 3 bases and J by 3 bases, leaving 15 bases between them. CDR3: CASSFTRDMFYEQYF. The CDR3 coding sequence is TGTGCCAGCAGTTTTACCCGGGACATGTTCTACGAGCAGTACTTC.

V usage is TRBV5-4 and J usage is TRBJ2-5, with 9 nucleotides matching TRBD2. Per the germline V gene, CDR1 is SGHNT and CDR2 is YYREEE (reference sequence). The CDR3 contains 14 residues. J lost 1 base, V lost 4 bases, and 2 bases had no gene match. The CDR3 protein is CASSPGLAQETQYF. CDR3 in DNA: TGTGCCAGCAGCCCGGGACTAGCCCAAGAGACCCAGTACTTC.

This clone was observed at least ten times. The chain uses TRBV5-1 and TRBJ1-2, with TRBD1 as a possible D gene (5 bases). V lost 0 bases to trimming and J lost 4 bases, with 25 bases between them. The CDR3 spans 19 residues. CDR1 is SGHRS and CDR2 is YFSETQ in the germline V gene. CDR3 residues: CASSLGHGSLFEGIYGYTF. DNA of the CDR3: TGCGCCAGCAGCTTGGGACACGGATCTCTTTTCGAGGGGATCTATGGCTACACCTTC.

This clone was found a few times. The chain combines TRBV19 with TRBJ1-1; 7 nucleotides align to TRBD1. This CDR3 region has 15 residues. In germline, CDR1 is LNHDA, CDR2 SQIVND (reference sequence). The V and J ends lost 7 bases and 1 base, in that order; junction bases with no gene match: 9. This chain's CDR3 is CASTQSGQANTEAFF. CDR3 sequence (DNA): TGTGCCAGTACCCAATCAGGACAGGCGAACACTGAAGCTTTCTTT.

In this sample, this clone turned up a few times. This sequence joins TRBV30 and TRBJ2-2; D ambiguous. The CDR3 runs to 13 residues. The germline CDR1 and CDR2 sequences are GTSNPN and SVGIG (reference sequence). The V end was cut by 1 base, the J end by 8 bases, with 11 bases between. CDR3 protein: CAWSATLRGELFF. CDR3 bases: TGTGCCTGGAGTGCCACGCTCCGTGGGGAGCTGTTTTTT.

The rearrangement uses TRBV15 and TRBJ2-1; D ambiguous. Germline CDR1 and CDR2: LNHNV and YYDKDF (reference sequence). Trimming pared 0 bases from V and 5 bases from J, leaving 8 bases between. CDR3 length equals 14 residues. The CDR3 protein is CATSREVTDNEQFF. The CDR3 nucleotides read TGTGCCACCAGCAGAGAGGTCACAGACAATGAGCAGTTCTTC.

The rearrangement uses TRBV5-1 and TRBJ1-1, with TRBD1 matching over 7 bases. This CDR3 spans 15 amino acids. V trimming: 9 bases; J trimming: 3 bases; junction bases outside the gene matches: 14. Per germline, CDR1 SGHRS and CDR2 YFSETQ. The CDR3 loop reads CATRETGSRDTEAFF. The CDR3 DNA reads TGCGCCACTCGGGAGACAGGGTCACGAGACACTGAAGCTTTCTTT.

This chain links TRBV29-1 with TRBJ1-4; D possibly corresponds to TRBD1 (5 bases). The CDR3 extends over 12 amino acids. Trimming took 6 bases from V and 8 from J, leaving 13 bases between them. Germline CDR1 and CDR2: SQVTM and ANQGSEA. For the CDR3, the DNA is TGCAGCGTGGAAAAGACAGACGAAAAACTGTTTTTT. Protein product: CSVEKTDEKLFF.

A note on this clone: Other nucleotide sequences in the sample specify the same CDR3. The V gene is TRBV28, the J gene TRBJ1-5; D unclear. The V and J ends lost 5 bases and 7 bases respectively, with 9 bases between them. The CDR3 length is 12 residues. Germline CDR1 MDHEN, CDR2 SYDVKM. CDR3 sequence: CASSPPGQPQHF. The CDR3 coding sequence is TGTGCCAGCAGTCCCCCGGGGCAGCCCCAGCATTTT.